In this sample, the clone carrying this T cell receptor beta chain turned up a few times. This specimen comes from a study of T-cell reconstitution after alpha-beta-depleted transplantation in children. Unique molecular identifiers tagged the TCRbeta library. One entry per CDR3 protein, called by TCRdb with MiXCR from the PCR reads. The sample has about 540,000 distinct CDR3 sequences; 15% to 20% are singletons. Germline trimming cut 4 bases from V and 0 bases from J; bases unmatched to any gene: 22. Germline lookup yields CDR1 MGHDK and CDR2 SYGVNS. The CDR3 sequence is 21 residues long. This TCR derives from a human donor who donated a stem cell graft to a child with acute lymphoblastic leukemia. The sample consisted of PBMCs from the stem cell graft donor, taken from the stem cell graft. This rearrangement joins TRBV25-1 to TRBJ2-7, with TRBD1 matching over 9 bases. The CDR3 region has the DNA TGTGCCAGCAGTGCCCAGCCGTCTGGGACAGGGTTGTTAAGGGACTCCTACGAGCAGTACTTC. This codes for CASSAQPSGTGLLRDSYEQYF.